This TCR beta chain was captured by sequencing in a study of cytomegalovirus exposure and HLA in healthy donors. The wider study: In an early release, HLA-typed donors contributed about 79 million unique TCR sequences.

Study outcomes and limitations: Immune exposure data for these donors was limited to CMV serostatus. Later work associated fewer than 20,000 TCR beta sequences with HLA alleles at 0.05 false discovery rate. With high specificity and sensitivity, the classifier reportedly diagnosed cytomegalovirus status.

In the PCR, 60 Vbeta and 13 Jbeta primers were used. Repertoires were generated with immunoSEQ multiplex PCR, while TCRdb's copy carries only in-frame clones and drops some. The sample holds about 130,000 clones; around 77% are singletons and the top ten take approximately 5%. In the case of this clone: Antigen unknown.

The CDR3 covers 13 residues. From germline, CDR1 is MNHNY and CDR2 SVGAGI (reference sequence). The germline V and J ends were trimmed by 6 bases and 7 bases, with 13 bases remaining between them. The receptor was derived from a man younger than 40 in good health and CMV-seronegative. The sequenced sample was PBMCs. The gene calls are TRBV6-6 and TRBJ2-1, with D perhaps matching TRBD1 (5 bases). This CDR3 is CASRFQGVNEQFF. The DNA of the CDR3 is TGTGCCAGCAGATTTCAGGGCGTAAATGAGCAGTTCTTC.